The 26 T cell receptor beta chains listed next were all sequenced from one sample in a study of T cells in Graves' hyperthyroidism and ophthalmopathy. Regions amplified from RNA transcripts were the TCR beta CDR3 regions. With the HTBI primer set, the TCR CDR3 went through a first round of RT-PCR. TCRdb reprocessed the multiplex PCR reads via MiXCR and lists one record per CDR3 protein. The table has 500,000 to 650,000 distinct CDR3 sequences, around 15% seen once. Material for sequencing was blood. Every receptor here comes from a woman in her forties with Graves' hyperthyroidism.

This clonotype showed up many times. The genes are TRBV28 and TRBJ2-6; D may be TRBD1 (5 bases). This CDR3 has 18 residues. The V gene's germline CDR1 is MDHEN and CDR2 SYDVKM. V lost 7 bases and J 3 bases, leaving 22 bases between the germline ends. The CDR3 bases are TGTGCCAGCACCCCATGGGGCCAGGGTTTTGGTGGGGCCAACGTCCTGACTTTC. This gives the protein CASTPWGQGFGGANVLTF. Based on the CDR3 plus reference TRBV28 and TRBJ2-6, the full variable domain is DVKVTQSSRYLVKRTGEKVFLECVQDMDHENMFWYRQDPGLGLRLIYFSYDVKMKEKGDIPEGYSVSREKKERFSLILESASTNQTSMYLCASTPWGQGFGGANVLTFGAGSRLTVL.

This clonotype was counted a few times. This rearrangement joins TRBV9 to TRBJ2-7; no clear D. Per germline, CDR1 SGDLS and CDR2 YYNGEE. The CDR3 runs 12 residues. V gave up 6 bases and J gave up 6 bases, with 13 bases separating them. This CDR3 is CASKGPYVEQYF. The CDR3 region has the DNA TGTGCCAGCAAGGGCCCTTATGTCGAGCAGTACTTC. Variable domain in full (rest from reference TRBV9 and TRBJ2-7): DSGVTQTPKHLITATGQRVTLRCSPRSGDLSVYWYQQSLDQGLQFLIQYYNGEERAKGNILERFSAQQFPDLHSELNLSSLELGDSALYFCASKGPYVEQYFGPGTRLTVT.

In this sample, this clonotype turned up many times. The chain has TRBV28 and TRBJ1-2; D possibly corresponds to TRBD1 (6 bases). The germline V and J ends were trimmed by 5 bases and 2 bases, with 9 bases remaining between them. Germline V gene sequence: CDR1 MDHEN, CDR2 SYDVKM. This CDR3 contains 13 residues. CDR3 region: CASSGGTNYGYTF. CDR3 nucleotide sequence: TGTGCCAGCAGTGGAGGGACAAACTATGGCTACACCTTC.

The sample holds a few counts of this clonotype. The rearrangement links TRBV6-1 to TRBJ2-4, with D perhaps given as TRBD1 or TRBD2 (6 bases each). The CDR3 spans 15 residues. V lost 4 bases and J 2 bases, leaving 12 bases between the germline ends. Germline lookup yields CDR1 MNHNS and CDR2 SASEGT. The CDR3 DNA reads as TGTGCCAGCAGTGGGGGGGCTGGGTCCAAAAACATTCAGTACTTC. Translation gives CASSGGAGSKNIQYF.

Many counts were recorded for this clonotype. The rearrangement uses TRBV11-2 and TRBJ2-1, with 8 positions matching TRBD2. This CDR3 comprises 17 residues. Germline V gene data show CDR1 as SGHAT and CDR2 as FQNNGV. V lost 5 bases and J lost 0; bases outside the gene matches: 9. Written as DNA, the CDR3 is TGTGCCAGCAGCCGACTCTCTAGCGGGCACTCCTACAATGAGCAGTTCTTC. As protein: CASSRLSSGHSYNEQFF.

The genes are TRBV5-6 and TRBJ1-2; no definite D call. This CDR3 region has 12 residues. Germline V CDR1 and CDR2: SGHDT, YYEEEE. Trimming pared 2 bases from V and 7 bases from J, leaving 9 bases between. CDR3 sequence reads: CASSLSFTGYTF. For the CDR3, the DNA is TGTGCCAGCAGCTTAAGTTTTACTGGCTACACCTTC.

With regard to this clonotype: A much more abundant neighbour one base away suggests this may be a read error. The chain carries TRBV6-2 or TRBV6-3 and TRBJ2-1, with TRBD1 as a possible D gene (5 bases). The CDR3 sequence is 15 residues long. The V gene's germline CDR1 is MNHEY and CDR2 SVGEGT. Trimming took off 3 bases at V and 9 bases at J, with 18 bases between the two ends. The CDR3 here is CASSYGQVLDSEQFF. The DNA for the CDR3 is TGTGCCAGCAGTTATGGCCAGGTCCTTGACAGTGAGCAGTTCTTC.

This chain links TRBV6-5 with TRBJ2-1; 12 bases align to TRBD2. The V gene's germline CDR1 is MNHEY and CDR2 SVGAGI. This CDR3 is built from 17 residues. Trimming at V came to 3 bases and at J to 5 bases, leaving 8 bases not matched to a gene. CDR3 loop: CASSYGLAGGPNNEQFF. DNA for the CDR3: TGTGCCAGCAGTTATGGTCTAGCGGGAGGGCCTAACAATGAGCAGTTCTTC.

This clonotype was counted at least ten times. The CDR3: CAWSRTSRAKNIQYF. CDR3 in DNA: TGTGCCTGGAGTCGTACAAGTAGAGCCAAAAACATTCAGTACTTC. This chain connects TRBV30 to TRBJ2-4; no clear D gene. Trimming cost V 2 bases and J 0 bases, with 11 bases left between them. Germline CDR1 GTSNPN, CDR2 SVGIG (reference sequence). CDR3 length: 15 amino acids. Full variable domain (rest looked up from reference TRBV30 and TRBJ2-4): SQTIHQWPATLVQPVGSPLSLECTVEGTSNPNLYWYRQAAGRGLQLLFYSVGIGQISSEVPQNLSASRPQDRQFILSSKKLLLSDSGFYLCAWSRTSRAKNIQYFGAGTRLSVL.

This clonotype has a count of ten or more. The chain carries TRBV6-1 and TRBJ2-3; D is unresolved. The CDR3 length is 14 residues. Germline V lookup: CDR1 MNHNS, CDR2 SASEGT. Trimming shortened V by 5 bases and J by 6 bases, and 15 bases separated the two germline ends. The CDR3 coding sequence is TGTGCCAGCAGTTATAAGAGCTCCGGGGATACGCAGTATTTT. Translating gives CASSYKSSGDTQYF.

This clonotype was recorded a few times. The V gene is TRBV6-5, the J gene TRBJ1-1; the match to TRBD1 covers 11 bases. The germline gives CDR1 MNHEY, CDR2 SVGAGI. V gave up 2 bases and J gave up 5 bases; unmatched junction bases: 16. CDR3 length: 19 amino acids. The CDR3 loop reads CASSYDLPGQGAGGTEAFF. CDR3 DNA sequence: TGTGCCAGCAGTTACGACCTACCTGGACAGGGGGCAGGTGGAACTGAAGCTTTCTTT.

In its sample, this clonotype was seen a few times. The CDR3 sequence: CATRGALANTGELFF. CDR3 bases: TGCGCCACAAGGGGGGCGCTCGCGAACACCGGGGAGCTGTTTTTT. The rearrangement uses TRBV5-1 and TRBJ2-2; TRBD1 or TRBD2 may be the D gene (6 bases each). The CDR3 contains 15 residues. V dropped 9 bases and J dropped 0 bases, with 15 bases sitting between them. CDR1 is SGHRS, CDR2 YFSETQ, per germline.

The CDR3 reads CATSRALLVYQINSGELFF. The CDR3 DNA reads as TGTGCCACCAGCAGAGCTTTACTAGTTTACCAGATCAACTCCGGGGAGCTGTTTTTT. V usage is TRBV15 and J usage is TRBJ2-2; D is possibly TRBD2 (5 bases). This CDR3 contains 19 residues. CDR1 is LNHNV, CDR2 YYDKDF, per germline (reference sequence). V lost 1 base and J 6 bases, leaving 24 bases between the germline ends.

The genes are TRBV6-1 and TRBJ1-5; 8 bases match TRBD1. The CDR3 extends over 16 amino acids. V lost 1 base and J lost 4; bases outside the gene matches: 6. Per germline, CDR1 MNHNS and CDR2 SASEGT. CDR3: CASSEDPGQGNQPQHF. The CDR3 DNA follows: TGTGCCAGCAGTGAAGACCCCGGACAGGGTAATCAGCCCCAGCATTTT.

This clonotype came up a few times. One end of the junction varies from germline; a read error may be responsible. CDR3 in amino acids: CASRGTGLNPPLHF. The CDR3 region has the DNA TGTGCCAGCAGGGGGACAGGTCTTAATCCACCCCTCCACTTT. This chain uses TRBV6-1 with TRBJ1-6; 8 nucleotides agree with TRBD1. The CDR3 length is 14 residues. Looked up from germline, CDR1 is MNHNS and CDR2 is SASEGT.

The V call is TRBV7-2, the J call TRBJ2-4; the D gene is possibly TRBD1 (5 bases). Per germline, CDR1 SGHTA and CDR2 FQGNSA. Trimming left V 1 base short and J 14 bases short, with 12 bases between. The CDR3 runs 12 residues. The CDR3 loop is CASSLGLTEKYF. CDR3 in DNA: TGTGCCAGCAGCTTAGGCTTGACAGAAAAGTACTTC. The variable domain in full, with the rest retrieved from reference TRBV7-2 and TRBJ2-4, is GAGVSQSPSNKVTEKGKDVELRCDPISGHTALYWYRQSLGQGLEFLIYFQGNSAPDKSGLPSDRFSAERTGGSVSTLTIQRTQQEDSAVYLCASSLGLTEKYFGAGTRLSVL.

This clonotype was seen only a few times. The chain couples TRBV18 to TRBJ1-1; 10 bases match TRBD1. Trimming removed 6 bases from V and 6 bases from J; junction bases left unmatched: 19. Germline V gene lookup returns CDR1 KGHSH and CDR2 LQKENI. This CDR3 comprises 18 residues. DNA of the CDR3: TGTGCCAGCTCCAAAAAGGGAAGCTCGGACAGGGGGAGGTCTGAAGCTTTCTTT. Translation gives CASSKKGSSDRGRSEAFF.

This clonotype appeared a few times. The genes are TRBV24-1 and TRBJ2-6; D uncertain. The V end was cut by 2 bases, the J end by 4 bases, with 11 bases between. The CDR3 sequence is 16 residues long. Germline V lookup: CDR1 KGHDR, CDR2 SFDVKD. CDR3 sequence (DNA): TGTGCCACCAGTGATTCTGCGGTTCCGGGGGCCAACGTCCTGACTTTC. Translated: CATSDSAVPGANVLTF.

This clonotype occurred many times. This rearrangement joins TRBV2 to TRBJ2-7; 7 nucleotides agree with TRBD1. Germline V gene data show CDR1 as SNHLY and CDR2 as FYNNEI. The CDR3 length is 15 residues. Unmatched junction bases numbered 11, after V lost 8 bases and J lost 1 base. CDR3 in DNA: TGTGCCAGCTCGGTAAGGACAGGCCTTTCCTACGAGCAGTACTTC. Protein: CASSVRTGLSYEQYF.

The J gene is TRBJ1-5, the V gene TRBV6-1; 9 positions match TRBD1. This CDR3 region has 19 residues. V gave up 5 bases and J gave up 0 bases; unmatched junction bases: 14. Germline CDR1 and CDR2: MNHNS and SASEGT. The CDR3 DNA reads as TGTGCCAGCAGTAACGAAAGGATTACAGGGGGCTTTAGCAATCAGCCCCAGCATTTT. Translation: CASSNERITGGFSNQPQHF.

This clonotype was observed a handful of times. A read error may produce the germline difference seen at one junction end. The chain recombines TRBV28 with TRBJ2-7; D perhaps matches TRBD2 (5 bases). Germline CDR1 and CDR2: MDHEN and SYDVKM. CDR3 size: 14 residues. DNA of the CDR3: TGTGCCAGCAGCCCCCCGGGGAGCTCCTACGTGCAGTACTTC. It specifies CASSPPGSSYVQYF.

This clonotype was found many times. The chain is built from TRBV27 and TRBJ2-3, with D perhaps given as TRBD1 or TRBD2 (5 bases each). Germline lookup yields CDR1 MNHEY and CDR2 SMNVEV (reference sequence). This CDR3 is 15 amino acids long. The V and J ends lost 5 bases and 2 bases respectively, with 14 bases between them. The CDR3: CASSPGPGFTDTQYF. Written as DNA, the CDR3 is TGTGCCAGCAGTCCGGGACCAGGGTTCACAGATACGCAGTATTTT.

This clonotype has only a few counts. J is TRBJ1-6 and V is TRBV28; maybe TRBD1 (6 bases). CDR3 length equals 16 residues. V was trimmed by 4 bases and J by 8 bases, leaving 18 bases between them. Germline CDR1 MDHEN, CDR2 SYDVKM. In DNA form, the CDR3 reads TGTGCCAGCAGTTGGGGGCAGGCCGGGTTAGATTCACCCCTCCACTTT. It encodes CASSWGQAGLDSPLHF.

The CDR3 DNA sequence: TGTGCCGTGGGGACAGGGCAAATATTCGGAAACACCATATATTTT. Amino acids: CAVGTGQIFGNTIYF. The chain is built from TRBV19 and TRBJ1-3; 9 nucleotides align to TRBD1. This CDR3 spans 15 amino acids. Germline values: CDR1 LNHDA, CDR2 SQIVND (reference sequence). J was trimmed by 4 bases and V by 11 bases; bases with no gene match: 12.

This clonotype appeared many times. The CDR3 DNA sequence: TGTGCCAGCAGCCATATGACAGGGTCTGGGGCCAACGTCCTGACTTTC. Protein product: CASSHMTGSGANVLTF. The chain is built from TRBV7-2 and TRBJ2-6; 7 bases are a match to TRBD1. J was trimmed by 1 base and V by 5 bases; bases with no gene match: 5. This CDR3 has 16 amino acids. In germline, CDR1 is SGHTA, CDR2 FQGNSA.

The genes are TRBV20-1 and TRBJ1-2; D is possibly TRBD1 (5 bases). Trimming pared 8 bases from V and 0 bases from J, leaving 10 bases between. Looked up from germline, CDR1 is DFQATT and CDR2 is SNEGSKA (reference sequence). The CDR3 sequence is 12 residues long. CDR3 residues: CSSQGANYGYTF. CDR3 sequence (DNA): TGCAGTTCCCAGGGAGCTAACTATGGCTACACCTTC.